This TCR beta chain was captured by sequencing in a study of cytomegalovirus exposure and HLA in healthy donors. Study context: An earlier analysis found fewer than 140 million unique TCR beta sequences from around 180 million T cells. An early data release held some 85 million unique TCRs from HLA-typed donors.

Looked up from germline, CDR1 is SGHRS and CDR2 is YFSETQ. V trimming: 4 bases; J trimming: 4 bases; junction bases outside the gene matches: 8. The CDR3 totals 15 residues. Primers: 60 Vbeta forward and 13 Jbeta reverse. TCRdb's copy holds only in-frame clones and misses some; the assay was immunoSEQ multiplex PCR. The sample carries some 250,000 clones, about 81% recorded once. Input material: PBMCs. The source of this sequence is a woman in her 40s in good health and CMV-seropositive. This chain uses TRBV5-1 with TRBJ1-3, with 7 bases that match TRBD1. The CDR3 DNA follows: TGCGCCAGCAGCATCGTTACAGGGGCCGGAAACACCATATATTTT. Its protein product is CASSIVTGAGNTIYF.